Presented here are 10 T cell receptor beta chains from one specimen sequenced in a study of technical replicates of blood from a few donors. TCRdb's copy holds only in-frame clones and misses some; the assay was immunoSEQ multiplex PCR. The data contain fewer than 90,000 clones, over 90% of them seen just once; the ten biggest clones take up more than 0.2%. What was sequenced was T cells isolated from PBMCs. These receptors originate from a human donor in good health.

This chain connects TRBV4-1 to TRBJ2-3; 7 positions agree with TRBD2. This CDR3 region has 16 residues. With V trimmed by 2 bases and J by 4 bases, 9 bases remained unmatched. Looked up from germline, CDR1 is MGHRA and CDR2 is YSYEKL. DNA for the CDR3: TGCGCCAGCAGCCAATTAGGACTAGGGAGCGCAGATACGCAGTATTTT. Its protein product is CASSQLGLGSADTQYF.

The rearrangement uses TRBV27 and TRBJ2-1, with 8 nucleotides matching TRBD2. CDR1 and CDR2 from the germline V gene are MNHEY and SMNVEV (reference sequence). The CDR3 loop spans 14 amino acids. J gave up 2 bases and V 6 bases, and 3 bases lay outside the gene matches. The CDR3 nucleotides read TGTGCCAGCAGCGCGGGGGGAACCTACAATGAGCAGTTCTTC. It encodes CASSAGGTYNEQFF.

This sequence joins TRBV7-7 and TRBJ2-7, with 8 bases identical to TRBD2. The CDR3 runs to 15 residues. V lost 5 bases to trimming and J lost 4 bases; unmatched junction nucleotides: 10. CDR1 and CDR2 from the germline V gene are SSHAT and FNYEAQ (reference sequence). CDR3: CASSPWVAGYYEQYF. The CDR3 DNA reads TGTGCCAGCAGCCCCTGGGTAGCGGGATATTACGAGCAGTACTTC.

This chain links TRBV5-6 with TRBJ2-5; 7 bases agree with TRBD1. The CDR3 sequence is 13 residues long. Trimming removed 4 bases from V and 5 bases from J; junction bases left unmatched: 5. Germline CDR1 is SGHDT and CDR2 is YYEEEE. In DNA form, the CDR3 reads TGTGCCAGCAGCCGGACAGGTCAGGAGACCCAGTACTTC. Translating gives CASSRTGQETQYF.

The rearrangement uses TRBV4-1 and TRBJ2-1; 7 nucleotides match TRBD2. The junction had 10 bases not matched to a gene; V was cut back by 4 bases and J by 7 bases. There are 15 residues in the CDR3. CDR1 and CDR2 (germline): MGHRA, YSYEKL. CDR3 bases: TGCGCCAGCAGCCGAGGACTAGTAGGCGGAAATGAGCAGTTCTTC. Translating it yields CASSRGLVGGNEQFF.

This clone was recorded once. The chain is built from TRBV5-1 and TRBJ2-7; D uncertain. CDR3 length: 13 residues. Germline CDR1 SGHRS, CDR2 YFSETQ. Trimming left V 5 bases short and J 0 bases short, with 9 bases between. CDR3 DNA sequence: TGCGCCAGCAGGCCGCGGAGCTCCTACGAGCAGTACTTC. It is translated as CASRPRSSYEQYF. The variable domain in full, completed from reference TRBV5-1 and TRBJ2-7, reads KAGVTQTPRYLIKTRGQQVTLSCSPISGHRSVSWYQQTPGQGLQFLFEYFSETQRNKGNFPGRFSGRQFSNSRSEMNVSTLELGDSALYLCASRPRSSYEQYFGPGTRLTVT.

J is TRBJ2-1 and V is TRBV6-5, with 13 positions matching TRBD2. The CDR3 length is 13 residues. The trim removed 10 bases at V and 5 bases at J, leaving 2 bases unmatched. From germline, CDR1 is MNHEY and CDR2 SVGAGI. CDR3 residues: CAIGLAGDNEQFF. The CDR3 DNA sequence: TGTGCCATAGGACTAGCGGGGGACAATGAGCAGTTCTTC.

The chain uses TRBV4-1 and TRBJ2-7; 7 bases agree with TRBD2. Germline-derived CDR1 and CDR2 are MGHRA and YSYEKL. This CDR3 contains 17 residues. With V trimmed by 2 bases and J by 0 bases, 10 bases remained unmatched. Written as DNA, the CDR3 is TGCGCCAGCAGCCAATATAGCGGGCCTAGGAGCTCCTACGAGCAGTACTTC. It specifies CASSQYSGPRSSYEQYF.

J is TRBJ2-7 and V is TRBV18; 9 bases match TRBD1. After removal of 6 bases from V and 4 bases from J, the junction contained 13 bases not matched to a gene. The V gene's germline CDR1 is KGHSH and CDR2 LQKENI. The CDR3 spans 16 residues. CDR3 sequence (DNA): TGTGCCAGCTCCCAACTTAAGGGACAGGGAACTTACGAGCAGTACTTC. Translated: CASSQLKGQGTYEQYF.

On this clone itself: Distinct nucleotide sequences in the sample also encode this CDR3. The rearrangement uses TRBV2 and TRBJ2-7; D gene unclear. The CDR3 length is 12 residues. The ends were cut back, 2 bases at V and 4 bases at J, with 6 bases in the middle. Germline loops: CDR1 SNHLY, CDR2 FYNNEI. As DNA, the CDR3 is TGTGCCAGCAGTGAAAGCTCGTACGAGCAGTACTTC. It yields the protein CASSESSYEQYF.